These T cell receptor beta chains were read from a single sample in a study of regulatory T cells in long-lasting Graves disease. TCRdb independently ran MiXCR on the multiplex PCR reads; one entry per CDR3 protein. The sample has about 220,000 distinct CDR3 sequences, roughly a fifth seen once. The same sample was also used in a study of T cells in Graves' hyperthyroidism and ophthalmopathy.

The sequences come from peripheral blood mononuclear cells (PBMCs), collected at new diagnosis, from a patient treated with antithyroid drugs. The source of these receptors is a young woman with Graves disease. The CDR3 runs from the conserved cysteine through the conserved F or W. D genes are given only for firm matches. Clone size is given for some rows only: seen once, a few or many times, or a class if the clone is expanded.

V	size	D	J	DNA	CDR3
TRBV2	.	.	TRBJ2-2	TGTGCCAGCAGTGATGTCAGGGGATACACCGGGGAGCTGTTTTTT	CASSDVRGYTGELFF
TRBV7-8	many	.	TRBJ2-1	TGTGCCAGCAGCTTACCCGTGCGACTCTCCCCCTACAATGAGCAGTTCTTC	CASSLPVRLSPYNEQFF
TRBV6-1	many	TRBD1	TRBJ1-4	TGTGCCAGCAGCGAAAAGGACAGGGATGAAAAACTGTTTTTT	CASSEKDRDEKLFF
TRBV27	many	.	TRBJ2-6	TGTGCCAGCAGTTTACGATCCTCCGAACACCGGGACACTGGGGCCAACGTCCTGACTTTC	CASSLRSSEHRDTGANVLTF
TRBV27	.	.	TRBJ2-3	TGTGCCAGCAGTTTGAGGGTCGGCACAGATACGCAGTATTTT	CASSLRVGTDTQYF
TRBV9	few	.	TRBJ2-2	TGTGCCAGCAGCGTAGAAGGAGGGGGCAGGGCCGGGGAGCTGTTTTTT	CASSVEGGGRAGELFF
TRBV28	many	TRBD2	TRBJ2-5	TGTGCCAGCAGTTTAGGGACTAGCGGGAGTCAAGGAGAGACCCAGTACTTC	CASSLGTSGSQGETQYF
TRBV5-1	.	.	TRBJ1-1	TGCGCCAGCAGCTTAGAGGGCAGGGACACTGAAGCTTTCTTT	CASSLEGRDTEAFF
TRBV18	few	TRBD1	TRBJ1-5	TGTGCCAGCTCACCCGACAGGGGAATCGGGTATAGCAATCAGCCCCAGCATTTT	CASSPDRGIGYSNQPQHF
TRBV6-1	many	TRBD1	TRBJ1-5	TGTGCCAGCCACGGGACAGGGTGGAATCAGCCCCAGCATTTT	CASHGTGWNQPQHF
TRBV7-3	many	TRBD1	TRBJ1-5	TGTGCCAGCAGCTCGGGACAGCCCAATCAGCCCCAGCATTTT	CASSSGQPNQPQHF
TRBV7-2	few	.	TRBJ1-3	TGTGCCAGCAGCTTAGCGCCCGTCACCTCTGGAAACACCATATATTTT	CASSLAPVTSGNTIYF
TRBV12-3/TRBV12-4	many	.	TRBJ1-4	TGTGCCAGCAGCCCGGACAGAATTAATGAAAAACTGTTTTTT	CASSPDRINEKLFF
TRBV9	.	.	TRBJ1-3	TGTGCCAGCAGCGAGACCAAGGGTTACTCTGGAAACACCATATATTTT	CASSETKGYSGNTIYF
TRBV5-1	many	.	TRBJ2-7	TGCGCCAGCAGACCTACCCCGGACAGGGAGGGCTCCTACGAGCAGTACTTC	CASRPTPDREGSYEQYF
TRBV12-3/TRBV12-4	many	.	TRBJ1-1	TGTGCCGCAACCGGTGGGCAGGCTTCGATGAACACTGAAGCTTTCTTT	CAATGGQASMNTEAFF
TRBV5-5	.	TRBD2	TRBJ2-5	TGTGCCAGCAGCTACACACCGGGACTAGCGGCTTCGAGGGGGGAGACCCAGTACTTC	CASSYTPGLAASRGETQYF
TRBV2	many	.	TRBJ1-6	TGTGCCAGCAGTGATTGGGGGCAGGGTGATAATTCACCCCTCCACTTT	CASSDWGQGDNSPLHF
TRBV27	.	TRBD2	TRBJ2-1	TGTGCCAGCAGTGACCCCGGACTAGCGGCTAGCAATGAGCAGTTCTTC	CASSDPGLAASNEQFF
TRBV14	few	TRBD1	TRBJ2-7	TGTGCCAGCAGCCTAAGCAGGGGGTACGAGCAGTACTTC	CASSLSRGYEQYF
TRBV10-3	many	TRBD2	TRBJ2-7	TGTGCCATCAGTGCTAGCGGGGCCCCCTACGAGCAGTACTTC	CAISASGAPYEQYF
TRBV12-3/TRBV12-4	many	.	TRBJ1-6	TGTGCCAGCAGTTTTGGGAGGGGCGAGAATTCACCCCTCCACTTT	CASSFGRGENSPLHF
TRBV5-4	.	TRBD1	TRBJ2-5	TGTGCCAGCAGCTCTGGTGGGGGACAGGGGAGGGGGGAGACCCAGTACTTC	CASSSGGGQGRGETQYF
TRBV7-9	many	.	TRBJ2-5	TGTGCCAGCAGCTTAGTGACAGACCAAGAGACCCAGTACTTC	CASSLVTDQETQYF
TRBV3-1	many	.	TRBJ1-2	TGTGCCAGCAGCCATGATGCGGCCCCAAGGGGCTACACCTTC	CASSHDAAPRGYTF
TRBV28	many	.	TRBJ1-6	TGTGCCAGCAGTTTAGTCGGTTCACCCCTCCACTTT	CASSLVGSPLHF
TRBV20-1	once	.	TRBJ2-7	TGCAGTGCTAGAGCCAGGGGAGAGTACGAGCAGTACTTC	CSARARGEYEQYF
TRBV5-1	many	TRBD1	TRBJ2-7	TGCGCCAGCAGAGTAACAGGGGGCAACTACGAGCAGTACTTC	CASRVTGGNYEQYF
TRBV20-1	many	.	TRBJ2-7	TGCAGTGCTAGAGAAGGGGGTGGGGGAGCCTACGAGCAGTACTTC	CSAREGGGGAYEQYF
TRBV25-1	.	TRBD1	TRBJ1-2	TGTGCCAGCAGCGGCACCGGGACAGGGGGGCCAGATAACTATGGCTACACCTTC	CASSGTGTGGPDNYGYTF
TRBV12-3/TRBV12-4	many	TRBD2	TRBJ2-7	TGTGCCAGCAGTGTAGCGGGGGGGTACGAGCAGTACTTC	CASSVAGGYEQYF
TRBV9	few	TRBD1	TRBJ1-2	TGTGCCAGCAGCGTAGCCCGGGACAGGGAAGGCTATGGCTACACCTTC	CASSVARDREGYGYTF
TRBV30	many	.	TRBJ2-7	TGTGCCTGGAGTGTGGCTAGGGTAGTATTGAGGAACGAGCAGTACTTC	CAWSVARVVLRNEQYF
TRBV28	many	TRBD2	TRBJ2-1	TGTGCCAGCAGCTCACCGGGACTAGGAGTCAATGAGCAGTTCTTC	CASSSPGLGVNEQFF
TRBV5-4	few	.	TRBJ1-1	TGTGCCACCTCGGACCCAGGGTATATGAACACTGAAGCTTTCTTT	CATSDPGYMNTEAFF
TRBV12-3/TRBV12-4	many	.	TRBJ1-2	TGTGCCAGCAGTTTAATAGTGGCGAACTATGGCTACACCTTC	CASSLIVANYGYTF
TRBV19	many	.	TRBJ1-2	TGTGCCAGTACCCCAGATGGGCGTGGTAACTATGGCTACACCTTC	CASTPDGRGNYGYTF
TRBV28	many	.	TRBJ1-6	TGTGCCAGCACCCTCCTGACGAATTCACCCCTCCACTTT	CASTLLTNSPLHF
TRBV5-4	many	.	TRBJ1-2	TGTGCCAGCAGCTTGGGACAGGAGAACTATGGCTACACCTTC	CASSLGQENYGYTF
TRBV20-1	many	.	TRBJ1-1	TGCAGTGCCCTCCGGGGGGCCACTGAAGCTTTCTTT	CSALRGATEAFF
TRBV29-1	many	.	TRBJ1-1	TGCAGCGCCCAGGTCCGCGGGGCTGAAGCTTTCTTT	CSAQVRGAEAFF